The 15 T cell receptor beta chains presented below share a single source sample, sequenced in a study of blood T cells in healthy people across ages. Sample-barcoded 5' priming and a J-beta primer mix drove a second PCR of 7 to 11 cycles. Via MiXCR, TCRdb re-called the 5' RACE reads, giving one row per CDR3 protein. The sample has around 580,000 distinct CDR3 sequences; roughly 48% are singletons. Specimen: blood. The receptors stem from a man older than 75 in good health.

V and J are TRBV20-1 and TRBJ1-5; D remains ambiguous. Per germline, CDR1 DFQATT and CDR2 SNEGSKA (reference sequence). The length of the CDR3 is 13 residues. The V gene lost 0 bases and the J gene lost 4 bases, with 7 bases spanning the gap. In DNA, the CDR3 is TGCAGTGCTAGAGATCTGTATAATCAGCCCCAGCATTTT. Translated: CSARDLYNQPQHF.

V usage is TRBV6-5 and J usage is TRBJ1-1; no firm D call. The CDR3 runs to 14 residues. Germline lookup yields CDR1 MNHEY and CDR2 SVGAGI. V shed 5 bases and J shed 0 bases, with 10 bases lying between them. CDR3 sequence: CASSDLGMNTEAFF. CDR3 in DNA: TGTGCCAGCAGTGACCTGGGGATGAACACTGAAGCTTTCTTT.

The V and J genes are TRBV7-8 and TRBJ2-7, with D hard to call. The CDR3 consists of 11 residues. Per the germline V gene, CDR1 is SGHVS and CDR2 is FQNEAQ. V was shortened by 8 bases and J by 3 bases, with 8 bases between the two germline ends. The CDR3 loop is CASGLVYEQYF. In nucleotides, the CDR3 is TGTGCCAGCGGCCTCGTCTACGAGCAGTACTTC.

This clonotype has a count of ten or more. This CDR3 reads CASSQGAGTETQYF. For the CDR3, the DNA is TGTGCCAGCAGCCAAGGGGCGGGAACAGAGACCCAGTACTTC. The chain couples TRBV3-1 to TRBJ2-5, with a weak D call TRBD2 (6 bases). Germline V gene data show CDR1 as LGHDT and CDR2 as YNNKEL (reference sequence). This CDR3 has 14 amino acids. The V gene lost 1 base and the J gene lost 4 bases, with 10 bases spanning the gap.

V is TRBV15 and J is TRBJ2-2; TRBD1 agrees at 9 bases. CDR1 is LNHNV and CDR2 is YYDKDF in the germline V gene (reference sequence). The junction had 9 bases not matched to a gene; V was cut back by 1 base and J by 6 bases. The CDR3 length is 17 residues. Here the CDR3 DNA reads TGTGCCACCAGCAGAGGACCCCCGGGACAGGGTTCCGGGGAGCTGTTTTTT. This gives the protein CATSRGPPGQGSGELFF.

This clonotype was found many times. V is TRBV6-5 and J is TRBJ2-4; the D gene is possibly TRBD2 (5 bases). This CDR3 comprises 18 residues. Germline V gives CDR1 MNHEY, CDR2 SVGAGI. V was trimmed by 0 bases and J by 3 bases, leaving 18 bases between them. CDR3 sequence reads: CASSYSRVVELGKNIQYF. The DNA of the CDR3 is TGTGCCAGCAGTTACTCGAGGGTGGTGGAACTAGGCAAAAACATTCAGTACTTC.

The rearrangement joins TRBV29-1 to TRBJ1-1, with a weak D call TRBD1 (5 bases). The CDR3 runs to 12 residues. Trimming pared 3 bases from V and 6 bases from J, leaving 11 bases between. The germline CDR1 and CDR2 sequences are SQVTM and ANQGSEA. CDR3 in amino acids: CSVDRDSPEAFF. The CDR3, as DNA: TGCAGCGTTGACAGGGACTCACCTGAAGCTTTCTTT. The full variable domain, in which reference TRBV29-1 and TRBJ1-1 provide the parts outside the CDR3, is SAVISQKPSRDICQRGTSLTIQCQVDSQVTMMFWYRQQPGQSLTLIATANQGSEATYESGFVIDKFPISRPNLTFSTLTVSNMSPEDSSIYLCSVDRDSPEAFFGQGTRLTVV.

This chain links TRBV2 with TRBJ2-7; D is possibly TRBD1 or TRBD2 (7 bases each). V gave up 5 bases and J gave up 3 bases, with 17 bases separating them. Germline lookup yields CDR1 SNHLY and CDR2 FYNNEI. There are 15 residues in the CDR3. This CDR3 reads CASSLSSGTDYEQYF. The CDR3, as DNA: TGTGCCAGCAGTTTATCGAGCGGGACAGACTACGAGCAGTACTTC.

The V and J genes are TRBV20-1 and TRBJ2-1, with 7 bases aligning to TRBD2. The length of the CDR3 is 14 residues. J lost 10 bases, V lost 0 bases, and 9 bases had no gene match. Looked up from germline, CDR1 is DFQATT and CDR2 is SNEGSKA (reference sequence). The CDR3 here is CSAREGAGAWEQFF. CDR3 DNA sequence: TGCAGTGCTAGAGAAGGGGCGGGAGCTTGGGAGCAGTTCTTC.

The gene calls are TRBV7-2 and TRBJ1-2, with 9 bases identical to TRBD1. CDR3 length equals 17 residues. Unmatched junction bases numbered 11, after V lost 5 bases and J lost 1 base. CDR1 is SGHTA and CDR2 is FQGNSA in the germline V gene. The CDR3 protein is CASSLAGQGGFNYGYTF. CDR3 sequence (DNA): TGTGCCAGCAGCCTCGCGGGACAGGGAGGCTTTAACTATGGCTACACCTTC.

This clonotype appeared a few times. V gene TRBV9 combines with J gene TRBJ2-2; either TRBD1 or TRBD2 may supply D (6 bases each). V lost 7 bases, J lost 5 bases, and 12 bases lay in between. CDR3 length: 13 amino acids. Germline lookup yields CDR1 SGDLS and CDR2 YYNGEE. The CDR3 region is CASRRGSTGELFF. CDR3 DNA: TGTGCCAGCCGGAGGGGGAGTACCGGGGAGCTGTTTTTT. Looking up the rest from reference TRBV9 and TRBJ2-2 gives the full variable domain: DSGVTQTPKHLITATGQRVTLRCSPRSGDLSVYWYQQSLDQGLQFLIQYYNGEERAKGNILERFSAQQFPDLHSELNLSSLELGDSALYFCASRRGSTGELFFGEGSRLTVL.

This clonotype came up many times. V and J are TRBV7-9 and TRBJ2-3, with a weak D call TRBD2 (6 bases). CDR3 size: 15 residues. The germline V and J ends were trimmed by 5 bases and 5 bases, with 17 bases remaining between them. Germline values: CDR1 SEHNR, CDR2 FQNEAQ (reference sequence). CDR3 in amino acids: CASSPLVGGGDTQYF. Here the CDR3 DNA reads TGTGCCAGCAGCCCTCTAGTGGGGGGAGGAGATACGCAGTATTTT.

This sequence joins TRBV5-1 and TRBJ2-5; D not resolved. The assigned J gene may be wrong: the sequence end matches TRBJ2-7 better. The V gene's germline CDR1 is SGHRS and CDR2 YFSETQ. The CDR3 is made up of 15 amino acids. The CDR3 DNA is TGCGCCAGCAGCTGGAACGGGCCAACAACCTACGAGCAGTACTTC. Protein sequence: CASSWNGPTTYEQYF.

There are a few counts of this clonotype. This chain connects TRBV11-1 to TRBJ2-2, with TRBD2 identical over 9 bases. V was pared by 1 base and J by 4 bases, with 4 bases of the junction left unmatched. Per the germline V gene, CDR1 is SGHAT and CDR2 is FQDESV (reference sequence). CDR3 length equals 16 residues. CDR3 amino acids: CASSLGLAGLTGELFF. The CDR3 region has the DNA TGTGCCAGCAGCTTAGGCCTAGCGGGGCTCACCGGGGAGCTGTTTTTT.

This clonotype was observed a few times. The CDR3 here is CASSIERDTQYF. The CDR3, as DNA: TGTGCCAGTAGTATAGAGCGAGATACGCAGTATTTT. This chain links TRBV19 with TRBJ2-3; D remains ambiguous. This CDR3 contains 12 residues. The germline gives CDR1 LNHDA, CDR2 SQIVND (reference sequence). The germline V and J ends were trimmed by 0 bases and 5 bases, with 3 bases remaining between them.